This T cell receptor beta chain was recorded in a study of blood T cells in healthy people across ages. Whole-study findings and limits: Observed TCR beta diversity per million T cells went down as age went up. This fall followed a roughly linear course with age. Investigators treated diversity estimates from one million T cells as underestimates.

With regard to this clonotype: Its cognate antigen is unknown.

The CDR3 spans 17 residues. The germline V and J ends were trimmed by 0 bases and 2 bases, with 11 bases remaining between them. Germline-derived CDR1 and CDR2 are MGHRA and YSYEKL. With a J-beta primer mix and a sample-barcoded 5' primer, a second PCR ran about 6 to 11 cycles. Each cDNA was tagged by a template-switch adaptor containing 12 random nucleotides. At least 2.5 million CDR3-containing paired-end reads were obtained per sample. TCRdb passed the 5' RACE reads through MiXCR, listing each CDR3 protein once. The sample includes approximately 1.5 million distinct CDR3 sequences, 34% of them seen just once.

This chain links TRBV4-1 with TRBJ2-6; D assignment may be TRBD1 or TRBD2 (5 bases each). The receptor comes from a woman in her twenties or thirties in good health. The sample comprised blood. CDR3 nucleotides: TGCGCCAGCAGCCAAGATAGGTTGGGGGCTGGGGCCAACGTCCTGACTTTC. Translated, it gives CASSQDRLGAGANVLTF.